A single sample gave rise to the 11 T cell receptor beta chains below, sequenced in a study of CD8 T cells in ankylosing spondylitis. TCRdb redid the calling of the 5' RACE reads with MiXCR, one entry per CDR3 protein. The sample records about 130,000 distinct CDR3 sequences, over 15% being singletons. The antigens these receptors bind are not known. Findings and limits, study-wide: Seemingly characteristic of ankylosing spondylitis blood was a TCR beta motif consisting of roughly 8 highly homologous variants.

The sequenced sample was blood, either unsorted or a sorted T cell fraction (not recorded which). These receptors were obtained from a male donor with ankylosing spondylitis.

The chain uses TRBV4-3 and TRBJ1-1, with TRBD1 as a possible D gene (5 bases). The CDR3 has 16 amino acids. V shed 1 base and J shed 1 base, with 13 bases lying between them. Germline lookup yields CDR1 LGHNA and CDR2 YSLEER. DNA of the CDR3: TGCGCCAGCAGCCAAGGGGCAGGGTTCCCGAACACTGAAGCTTTCTTT. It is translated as CASSQGAGFPNTEAFF.

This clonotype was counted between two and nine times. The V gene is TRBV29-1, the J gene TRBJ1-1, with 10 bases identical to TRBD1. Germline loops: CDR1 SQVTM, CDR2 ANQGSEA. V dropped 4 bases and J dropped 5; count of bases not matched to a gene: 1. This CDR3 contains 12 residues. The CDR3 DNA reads TGCAGCGTTGGGACAGGGGGGACTGAAGCTTTCTTT. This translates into CSVGTGGTEAFF.

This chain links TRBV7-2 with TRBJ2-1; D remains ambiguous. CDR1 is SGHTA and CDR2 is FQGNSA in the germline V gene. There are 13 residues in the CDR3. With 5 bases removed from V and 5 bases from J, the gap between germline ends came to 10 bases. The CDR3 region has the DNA TGTGCCAGCAGCCCTTTGGGAAACAATGAGCAGTTCTTC. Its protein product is CASSPLGNNEQFF.

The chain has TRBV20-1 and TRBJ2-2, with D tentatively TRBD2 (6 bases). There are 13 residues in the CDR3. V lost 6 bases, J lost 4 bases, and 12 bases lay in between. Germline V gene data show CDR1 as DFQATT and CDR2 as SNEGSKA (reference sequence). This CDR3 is CSATGLGTGELFF. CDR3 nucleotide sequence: TGCAGTGCAACGGGACTGGGCACCGGGGAGCTGTTTTTT.

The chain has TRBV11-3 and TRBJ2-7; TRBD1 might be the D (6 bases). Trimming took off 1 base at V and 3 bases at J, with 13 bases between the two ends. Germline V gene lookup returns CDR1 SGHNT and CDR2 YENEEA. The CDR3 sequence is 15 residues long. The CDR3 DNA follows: TGTGCCAGCAGCTTAGTCAACAGGGTGAACTACGAGCAGTACTTC. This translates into CASSLVNRVNYEQYF.

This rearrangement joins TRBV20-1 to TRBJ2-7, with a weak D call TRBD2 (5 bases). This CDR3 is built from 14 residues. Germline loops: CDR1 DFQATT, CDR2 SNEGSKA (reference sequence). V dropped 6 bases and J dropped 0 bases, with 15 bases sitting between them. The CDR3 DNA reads TGCAGTGCCACCTACGGACTTTCCTCCTACGAGCAGTACTTC. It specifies CSATYGLSSYEQYF.

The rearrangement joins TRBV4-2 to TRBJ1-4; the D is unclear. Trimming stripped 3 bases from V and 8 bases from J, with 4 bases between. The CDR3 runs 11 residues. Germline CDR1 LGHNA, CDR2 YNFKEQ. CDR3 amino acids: CASSQSEKLFF. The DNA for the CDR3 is TGTGCCAGCAGCCAGTCAGAAAAACTGTTTTTT.

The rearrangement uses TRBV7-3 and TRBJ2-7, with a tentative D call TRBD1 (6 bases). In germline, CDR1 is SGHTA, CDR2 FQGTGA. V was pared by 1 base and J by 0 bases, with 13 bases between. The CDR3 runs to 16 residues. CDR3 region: CASSLRGGHPSYEQYF. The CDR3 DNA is TGTGCCAGCAGCTTAAGAGGGGGACATCCCTCCTACGAGCAGTACTTC. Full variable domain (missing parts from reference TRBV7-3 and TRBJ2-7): GAGVSQTPSNKVTEKGKYVELRCDPISGHTALYWYRQSLGQGPEFLIYFQGTGAADDSGLPNDRFFAVRPEGSVSTLKIQRTERGDSAVYLCASSLRGGHPSYEQYFGPGTRLTVT.

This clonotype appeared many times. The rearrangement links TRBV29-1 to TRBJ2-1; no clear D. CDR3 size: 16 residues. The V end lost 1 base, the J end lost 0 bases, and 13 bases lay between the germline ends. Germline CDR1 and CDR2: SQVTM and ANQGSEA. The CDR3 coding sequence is TGCAGCGTTGAAGGCCAGCTTGCGTTCTCCTACAATGAGCAGTTCTTC. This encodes CSVEGQLAFSYNEQFF.

The CDR3 spells CASRWTSMGGNQPQHF. The CDR3 DNA is TGTGCCAGCAGGTGGACCTCCATGGGAGGCAATCAGCCCCAGCATTTT. The rearrangement uses TRBV6-1 and TRBJ1-5; no definite D call. This CDR3 is 16 amino acids long. Trimming took 6 bases from V and 2 from J, leaving 17 bases between them. Germline CDR1 and CDR2: MNHNS and SASEGT.

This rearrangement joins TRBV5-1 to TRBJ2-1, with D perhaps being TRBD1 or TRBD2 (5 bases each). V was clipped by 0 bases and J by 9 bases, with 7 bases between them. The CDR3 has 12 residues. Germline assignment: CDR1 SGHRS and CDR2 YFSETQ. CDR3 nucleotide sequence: TGCGCCAGCAGCTTGGTGGGGACTGAGCAGTTCTTC. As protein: CASSLVGTEQFF.